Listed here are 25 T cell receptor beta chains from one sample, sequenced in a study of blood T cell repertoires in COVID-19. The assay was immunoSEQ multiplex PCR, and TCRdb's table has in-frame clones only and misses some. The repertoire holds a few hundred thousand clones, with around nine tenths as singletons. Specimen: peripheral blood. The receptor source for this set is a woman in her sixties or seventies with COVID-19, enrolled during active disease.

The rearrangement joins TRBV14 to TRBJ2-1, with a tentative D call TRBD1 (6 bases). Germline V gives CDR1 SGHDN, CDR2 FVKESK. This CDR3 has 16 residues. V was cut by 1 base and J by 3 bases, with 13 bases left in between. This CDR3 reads CASSQGNRAYYNEQFF. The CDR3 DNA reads TGTGCCAGCAGCCAAGGGAACAGGGCTTACTACAATGAGCAGTTCTTC.

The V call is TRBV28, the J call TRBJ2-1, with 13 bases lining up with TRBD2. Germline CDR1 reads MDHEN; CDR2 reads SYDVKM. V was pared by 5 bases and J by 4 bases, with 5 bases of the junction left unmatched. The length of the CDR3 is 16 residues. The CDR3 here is CASSQGLAGLYNEQFF. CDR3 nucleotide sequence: TGTGCCAGCAGTCAGGGACTAGCGGGGTTATACAATGAGCAGTTCTTC.

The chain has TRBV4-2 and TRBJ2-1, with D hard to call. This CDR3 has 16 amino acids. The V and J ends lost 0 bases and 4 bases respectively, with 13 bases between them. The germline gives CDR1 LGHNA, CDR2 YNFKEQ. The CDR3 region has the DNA TGTGCCAGCAGCCAAGATTTGAGCGCCTTGTACAATGAGCAGTTCTTC. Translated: CASSQDLSALYNEQFF.

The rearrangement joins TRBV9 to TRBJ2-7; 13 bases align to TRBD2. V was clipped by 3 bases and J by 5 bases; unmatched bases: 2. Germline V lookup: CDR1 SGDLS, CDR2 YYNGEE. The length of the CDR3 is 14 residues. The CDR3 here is CASSAGLAGDEQYF. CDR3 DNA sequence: TGTGCCAGCAGCGCCGGACTAGCGGGAGACGAGCAGTACTTC.

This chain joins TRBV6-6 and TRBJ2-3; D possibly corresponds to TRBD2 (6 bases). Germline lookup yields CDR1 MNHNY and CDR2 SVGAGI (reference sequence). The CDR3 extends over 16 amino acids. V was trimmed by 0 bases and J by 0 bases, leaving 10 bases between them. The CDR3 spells CASSYSGGTSTDTQYF. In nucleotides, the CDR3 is TGTGCCAGCAGTTACTCTGGCGGGACTAGCACAGATACGCAGTATTTT.

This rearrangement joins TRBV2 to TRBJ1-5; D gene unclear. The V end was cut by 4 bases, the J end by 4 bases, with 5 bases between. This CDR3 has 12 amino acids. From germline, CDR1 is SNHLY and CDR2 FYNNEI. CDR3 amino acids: CASSVPNQPQHF. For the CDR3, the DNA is TGTGCCAGCAGTGTCCCGAATCAGCCCCAGCATTTT.

This chain's CDR3 is CASSLLQGANTEAFF. The CDR3 bases are TGCGCCAGCAGCCTACTGCAGGGGGCGAACACTGAAGCTTTCTTT. V usage is TRBV5-1 and J usage is TRBJ1-1, with 8 bases lining up with TRBD1. Germline values: CDR1 SGHRS, CDR2 YFSETQ. Trimming cost V 4 bases and J 1 base; bases outside gene matches: 6. This CDR3 is 15 amino acids long.

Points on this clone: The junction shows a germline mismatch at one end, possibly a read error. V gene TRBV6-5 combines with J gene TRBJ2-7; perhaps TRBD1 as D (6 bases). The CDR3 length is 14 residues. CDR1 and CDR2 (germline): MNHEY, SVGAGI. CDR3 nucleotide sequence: TGTGCCAGCAGTGACTCGACAGGACCTTACGAGCAGTACTTC. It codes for CASSDSTGPYEQYF.

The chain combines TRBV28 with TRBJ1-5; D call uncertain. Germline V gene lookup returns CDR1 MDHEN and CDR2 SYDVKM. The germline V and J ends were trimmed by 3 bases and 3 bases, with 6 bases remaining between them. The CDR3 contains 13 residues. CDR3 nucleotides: TGTGCCAGCAGTTTCACTATCAATCAGCCCCAGCATTTT. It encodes CASSFTINQPQHF. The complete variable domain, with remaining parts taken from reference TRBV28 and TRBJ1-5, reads DVKVTQSSRYLVKRTGEKVFLECVQDMDHENMFWYRQDPGLGLRLIYFSYDVKMKEKGDIPEGYSVSREKKERFSLILESASTNQTSMYLCASSFTINQPQHFGDGTRLSIL.

The CDR3 DNA reads as TGTGCCAGCAGCTTAGGAGCCGGGGGCAATCAGCCCCAGCATTTT. It yields the protein CASSLGAGGNQPQHF. This chain connects TRBV7-8 to TRBJ1-5; D unclear. The CDR3 extends over 15 amino acids. V dropped 1 base and J dropped 2 bases, with 9 bases sitting between them. Germline V gives CDR1 SGHVS, CDR2 FQNEAQ. The full variable domain, in which reference TRBV7-8 and TRBJ1-5 provide the parts outside the CDR3, is GAGVSQSPRYKVAKRGQDVALRCDPISGHVSLFWYQQALGQGPEFLTYFQNEAQLDKSGLPSDRFFAERPEGSVSTLKIQRTQQEDSAVYLCASSLGAGGNQPQHFGDGTRLSIL.

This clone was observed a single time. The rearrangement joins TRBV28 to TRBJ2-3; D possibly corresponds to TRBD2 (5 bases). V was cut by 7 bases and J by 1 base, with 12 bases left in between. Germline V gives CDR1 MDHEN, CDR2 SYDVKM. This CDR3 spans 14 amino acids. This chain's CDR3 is CASTPRGRTDTQYF. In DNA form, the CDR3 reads TGTGCCAGCACCCCACGAGGGCGCACAGATACGCAGTATTTT. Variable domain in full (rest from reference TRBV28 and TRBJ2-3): DVKVTQSSRYLVKRTGEKVFLECVQDMDHENMFWYRQDPGLGLRLIYFSYDVKMKEKGDIPEGYSVSREKKERFSLILESASTNQTSMYLCASTPRGRTDTQYFGPGTRLTVL.

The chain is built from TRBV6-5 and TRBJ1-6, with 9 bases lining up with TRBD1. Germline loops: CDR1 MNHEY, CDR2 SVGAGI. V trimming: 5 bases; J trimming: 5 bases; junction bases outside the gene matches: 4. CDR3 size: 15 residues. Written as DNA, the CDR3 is TGTGCCAGCAGTCGAAGGACAGGGGATAATTCACCCCTCCACTTT. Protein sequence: CASSRRTGDNSPLHF.

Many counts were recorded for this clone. CDR3 nucleotides: TGTGCCAGCAGCTTGACTAGCGGGACGAACACCGGGGAGCTGTTTTTT. It yields the protein CASSLTSGTNTGELFF. This chain joins TRBV5-4 and TRBJ2-2; TRBD2 matches 10 bases. Germline assignment: CDR1 SGHNT and CDR2 YYREEE (reference sequence). The CDR3 has 16 residues. Unmatched junction bases numbered 0, after V lost 1 base and J lost 0 bases.

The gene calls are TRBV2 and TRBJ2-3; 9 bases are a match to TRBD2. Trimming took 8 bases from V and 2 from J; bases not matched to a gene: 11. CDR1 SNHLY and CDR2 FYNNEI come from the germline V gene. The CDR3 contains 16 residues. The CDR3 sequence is CASSSGREGPTDTQYF. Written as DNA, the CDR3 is TGTGCCAGCTCCTCGGGGCGGGAGGGACCCACAGATACGCAGTATTTT.

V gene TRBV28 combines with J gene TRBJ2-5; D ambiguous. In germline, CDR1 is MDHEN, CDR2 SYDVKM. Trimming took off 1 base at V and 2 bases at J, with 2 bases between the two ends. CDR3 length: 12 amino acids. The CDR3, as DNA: TGTGCCAGCAGTTTATCACAAGAGACCCAGTACTTC. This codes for CASSLSQETQYF.

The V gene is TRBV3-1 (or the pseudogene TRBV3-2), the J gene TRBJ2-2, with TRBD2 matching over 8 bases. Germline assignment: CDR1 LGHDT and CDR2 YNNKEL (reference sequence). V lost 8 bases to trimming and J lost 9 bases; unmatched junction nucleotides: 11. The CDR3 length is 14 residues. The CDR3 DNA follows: TGTGCCAGCGGTTCCCCGGGAGGGCCCCGGGAGCTGTTTTTT. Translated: CASGSPGGPRELFF.

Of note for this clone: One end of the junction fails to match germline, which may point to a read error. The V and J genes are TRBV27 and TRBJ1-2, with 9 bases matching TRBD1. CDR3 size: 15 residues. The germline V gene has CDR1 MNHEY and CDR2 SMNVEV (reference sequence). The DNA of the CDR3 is TGTGCCAGCAGTGTATCCGGACAGGGGTTTTTTGGCTACACCTTC. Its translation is CASSVSGQGFFGYTF.

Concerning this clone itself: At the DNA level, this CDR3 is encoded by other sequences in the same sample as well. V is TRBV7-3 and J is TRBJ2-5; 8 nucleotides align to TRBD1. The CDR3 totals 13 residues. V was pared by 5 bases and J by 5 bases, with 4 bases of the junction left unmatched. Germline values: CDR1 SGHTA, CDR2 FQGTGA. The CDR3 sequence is CASSRGQGETQYF. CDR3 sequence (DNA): TGTGCCAGCAGCCGCGGACAGGGTGAGACCCAGTACTTC.

CDR3 nucleotide sequence: TGTGCCAGCAGTGAACCGGACAGGGCCAACACCGGGGAGCTGTTTTTT. It specifies CASSEPDRANTGELFF. This chain links TRBV27 with TRBJ2-2, with TRBD1 identical over 8 bases. The CDR3 length is 16 residues. The V gene end was trimmed by 5 bases and the J gene end by 2 bases; junction bases not matched to a gene: 7. Germline V gene lookup returns CDR1 MNHEY and CDR2 SMNVEV (reference sequence).

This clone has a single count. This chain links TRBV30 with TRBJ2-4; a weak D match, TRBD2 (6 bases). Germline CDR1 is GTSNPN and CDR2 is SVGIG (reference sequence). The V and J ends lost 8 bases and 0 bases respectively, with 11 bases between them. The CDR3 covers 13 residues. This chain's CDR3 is CAGWGVAKNIQYF. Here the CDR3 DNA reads TGTGCCGGTTGGGGGGTAGCCAAAAACATTCAGTACTTC.

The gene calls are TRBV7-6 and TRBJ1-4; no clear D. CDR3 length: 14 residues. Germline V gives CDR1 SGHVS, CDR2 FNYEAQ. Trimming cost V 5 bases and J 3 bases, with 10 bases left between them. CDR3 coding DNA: TGTGCCAGCAGCCCCGACACGTCTAATGAAAAACTGTTTTTT. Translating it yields CASSPDTSNEKLFF.

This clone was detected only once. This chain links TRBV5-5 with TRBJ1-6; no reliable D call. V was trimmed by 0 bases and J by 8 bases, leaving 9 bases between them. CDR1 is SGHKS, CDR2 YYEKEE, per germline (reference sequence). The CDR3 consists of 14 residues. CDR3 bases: TGTGCCAGCAGCTTGGGAGGGTGGGATTCACCCCTCCACTTT. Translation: CASSLGGWDSPLHF.

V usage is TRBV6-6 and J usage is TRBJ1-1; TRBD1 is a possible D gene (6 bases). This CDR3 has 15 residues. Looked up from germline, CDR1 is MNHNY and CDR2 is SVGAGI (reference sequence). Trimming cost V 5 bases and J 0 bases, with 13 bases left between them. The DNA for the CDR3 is TGTGCCAGCAGTAAACAGGGACCTCTGAACACTGAAGCTTTCTTT. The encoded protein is CASSKQGPLNTEAFF.

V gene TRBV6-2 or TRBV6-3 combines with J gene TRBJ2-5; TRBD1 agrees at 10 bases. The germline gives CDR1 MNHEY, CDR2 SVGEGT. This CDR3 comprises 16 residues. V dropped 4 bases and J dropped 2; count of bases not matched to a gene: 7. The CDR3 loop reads CASSSRDRGEQETQYF. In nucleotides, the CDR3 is TGTGCCAGCAGTTCTAGGGACAGGGGAGAACAAGAGACCCAGTACTTC.

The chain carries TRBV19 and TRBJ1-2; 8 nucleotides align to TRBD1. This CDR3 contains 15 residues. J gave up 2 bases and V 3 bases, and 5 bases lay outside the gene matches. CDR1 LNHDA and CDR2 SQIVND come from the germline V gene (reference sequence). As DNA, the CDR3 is TGTGCCAGTAGTATGGCGACAGGGGAAAACTATGGCTACACCTTC. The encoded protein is CASSMATGENYGYTF.